Sequencing of this T cell receptor beta chain was carried out in a study of siplizumab effects on memory and regulatory T cells. The V end was cut by 5 bases, the J end by 5 bases, with 19 bases between. CDR3 length: 16 residues. Germline V gene data show CDR1 as MNHNY and CDR2 as SVGAGI (reference sequence). Comment on this clone: Its antigen is currently unknown.

The data were produced by immunoSEQ multiplex PCR, yet TCRdb's version contains in-frame clones alone and is incomplete. The table shows about 50,000 clones, with about 97% occurring only once. Whole-study findings and limits: Poor capture below about 10^-5 frequency left most alloreactive clones unmapped to unstimulated subsets. Siplizumab significantly reduced alloreactive sequences traceable to unstimulated CD4+ memory cells. Of the proliferating CD4+ or CD8+ clones, roughly 80-95% lacked a naive or memory phenotype that could be assigned. Unstimulated naive T cells seemed to show more diversity than memory cells did, and they also seemed to be among the major contributors to the alloresponse.

This sequence was found in a human donor in good health. V is TRBV6-6 and J is TRBJ2-1; D is undetermined. Sequencing was done on a sample of naive CD8+ T cells sorted from blood. CDR3 nucleotides: TGTGCCAGCAGTGCGACGACCCCTTTATCAGACAATGAGCAGTTCTTC. Protein sequence: CASSATTPLSDNEQFF.